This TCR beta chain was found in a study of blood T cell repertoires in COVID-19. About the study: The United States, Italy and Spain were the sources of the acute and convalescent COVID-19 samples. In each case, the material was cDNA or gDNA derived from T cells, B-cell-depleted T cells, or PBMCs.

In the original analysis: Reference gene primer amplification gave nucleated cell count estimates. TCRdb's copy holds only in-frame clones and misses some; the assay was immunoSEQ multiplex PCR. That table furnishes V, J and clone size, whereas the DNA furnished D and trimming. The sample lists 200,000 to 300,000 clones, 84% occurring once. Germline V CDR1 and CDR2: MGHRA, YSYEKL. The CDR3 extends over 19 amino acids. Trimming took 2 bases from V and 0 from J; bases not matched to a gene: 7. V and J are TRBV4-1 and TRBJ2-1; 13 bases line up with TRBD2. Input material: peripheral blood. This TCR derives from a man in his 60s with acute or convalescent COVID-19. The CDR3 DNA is TGCGCCAGCAGCCAATTAGAGACTAGCGGGAGGCCCTCCTACAATGAGCAGTTCTTC. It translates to CASSQLETSGRPSYNEQFF.